Listed here are 9 T cell receptor beta chains from one sample, sequenced in a study of early T cells in non-severe SARS-CoV-2 infection. TCRdb passed the 5' RACE reads through MiXCR, listing each CDR3 protein once. The top ten hold 7.6% of the sample, which has 35,000 to 45,000 distinct CDR3 sequences, 5.8% seen once. Sequences were obtained from whole blood. The receptors were gathered from an adult who was a healthcare worker with PCR-confirmed SARS-CoV-2 infection or an uninfected control (not recorded which).

This clonotype has just a few counts. This rearrangement joins TRBV2 to TRBJ1-2; TRBD1 matches at 8 bases. From germline, CDR1 is SNHLY and CDR2 FYNNEI. Unmatched junction bases numbered 13, after V lost 5 bases and J lost 8 bases. This CDR3 region has 15 residues. DNA of the CDR3: TGTGCCAGCAGTTCCAGACAGGGGCCGGAGGTCGGCTACACCTTC. Translated, it gives CASSSRQGPEVGYTF.

Ten or more counts support this clonotype. V gene TRBV6-5 combines with J gene TRBJ2-7, with D perhaps given as TRBD1 or TRBD2 (5 bases each). Per germline, CDR1 MNHEY and CDR2 SVGAGI. The CDR3 is made up of 13 amino acids. With 8 bases removed from V and 0 bases from J, the gap between germline ends came to 11 bases. CDR3 in DNA: TGTGCCAGCTTCGGGACGGACTCCTACGAGCAGTACTTC. It codes for CASFGTDSYEQYF.

This clonotype was found many times. V gene TRBV14 combines with J gene TRBJ1-4, with 8 positions matching TRBD1. Germline V CDR1 and CDR2: SGHDN, FVKESK. Germline trimming cut 1 base from V and 4 bases from J; bases unmatched to any gene: 8. This CDR3 has 17 residues. CDR3: CASSQGPWDRNNEKLFF. The CDR3 DNA reads as TGTGCCAGCAGCCAAGGTCCCTGGGACAGGAATAATGAAAAACTGTTTTTT.

This clonotype was counted many times. The J gene is TRBJ2-5, the V gene TRBV5-4; D call uncertain. This CDR3 contains 15 residues. The V end lost 0 bases, the J end lost 2 bases, and 11 bases lay between the germline ends. The germline V gene has CDR1 SGHNT and CDR2 YYREEE (reference sequence). In DNA form, the CDR3 reads TGTGCCAGCAGCTTGGTGGGCGGAACTCAAGAGACCCAGTACTTC. It is translated as CASSLVGGTQETQYF.

The sample holds many counts of this clonotype. V gene TRBV10-3 combines with J gene TRBJ2-1; 8 bases map to TRBD1. Germline V gene sequence: CDR1 ENHRY, CDR2 SYGVKD. The CDR3 is 13 amino acids. V was clipped by 4 bases and J by 6 bases; unmatched bases: 2. As DNA, the CDR3 is TGTGCCATCAGTGGAGACAGGGGCAATGAGCAGTTCTTC. Protein: CAISGDRGNEQFF.

This clonotype was recorded many times. CDR3 in amino acids: CASTWDRGLYGYTF. DNA of the CDR3: TGTGCCAGCACTTGGGACAGGGGGCTTTATGGCTACACCTTC. The chain recombines TRBV6-1 with TRBJ1-2; 12 bases map to TRBD1. Looked up from germline, CDR1 is MNHNS and CDR2 is SASEGT. This CDR3 is built from 14 residues. V gave up 7 bases and J gave up 5 bases; unmatched junction bases: 5.

This clonotype was observed a handful of times. The gene calls are TRBV7-8 and TRBJ2-2, with 11 bases that match TRBD1. J gave up 6 bases and V 4 bases, and 7 bases lay outside the gene matches. CDR1 SGHVS and CDR2 FQNEAQ come from the germline V gene. The CDR3 sequence is 16 residues long. In DNA, the CDR3 is TGTGCCAGCAGCTCCCCCGGACAGGGGGCATCCGGGGAGCTGTTTTTT. Translation gives CASSSPGQGASGELFF.

This clonotype was seen many times. The J gene is TRBJ2-5, the V gene TRBV20-1, with a weak D call TRBD2 (5 bases). V lost 6 bases to trimming and J lost 2 bases, with 10 bases between them. Germline values: CDR1 DFQATT, CDR2 SNEGSKA (reference sequence). The CDR3 length is 12 residues. The chain's CDR3 is CSAIGLQETQYF. As DNA, the CDR3 is TGCAGTGCCATCGGACTGCAAGAGACCCAGTACTTC.

About this clonotype: Compared with germline, one end of the junction differs, possibly owing to a read error. The chain uses TRBV5-5 and TRBJ2-1, with 12 positions matching TRBD2. Germline CDR1 reads SGHKS; CDR2 reads YYEKEE (reference sequence). The CDR3 is 14 amino acids. CDR3 bases: TGTGTCAGCAGACTAGCGGGAGATACACATGAGCAGTTCTTC. It codes for CVSRLAGDTHEQFF.